Shown below are 8 T cell receptor beta chains from a single sample sequenced in a study of cytomegalovirus exposure and HLA in healthy donors. 60 Vbeta and 13 Jbeta primers were used in PCR. The method was immunoSEQ multiplex PCR; TCRdb's version includes in-frame clones alone and lacks a portion of them. The sample lists 100,000 to 150,000 clones; roughly three quarters were seen once. The sequenced sample consisted of PBMCs. The receptors were sampled from a man aged 30 to 45 in good health and CMV-seropositive.

The J gene is TRBJ2-3, the V gene TRBV10-3; 8 nucleotides line up with TRBD2. The V gene end was trimmed by 2 bases and the J gene end by 5 bases; junction bases not matched to a gene: 6. This CDR3 is built from 15 residues. Germline CDR1 is ENHRY and CDR2 is SYGVKD. The CDR3 nucleotides read TGTGCCATCAGTGAGGAGCAGCGGGAGTTAGATACGCAGTATTTT. Translation: CAISEEQRELDTQYF.

CDR3 in amino acids: CASSAISAPAYEQYF. As DNA, the CDR3 is TGTGCCAGCAGCGCTATTAGCGCACCGGCCTACGAGCAGTACTTC. This chain connects TRBV6-1 to TRBJ2-7; tentative D call: TRBD2 (5 bases). This CDR3 has 15 amino acids. Trimming cost V 6 bases and J 2 bases, with 17 bases left between them. CDR1 MNHNS and CDR2 SASEGT come from the germline V gene.

The chain has TRBV9 and TRBJ2-1; 7 nucleotides align to TRBD2. Germline V lookup: CDR1 SGDLS, CDR2 YYNGEE. The CDR3 contains 15 residues. V gave up 4 bases and J gave up 2 bases; unmatched junction bases: 6. The DNA of the CDR3 is TGTGCCAGCAGCCCCTCGGGACTAACCTACAATGAGCAGTTCTTC. Translated, it gives CASSPSGLTYNEQFF. The complete variable domain, with remaining parts taken from reference TRBV9 and TRBJ2-1, reads DSGVTQTPKHLITATGQRVTLRCSPRSGDLSVYWYQQSLDQGLQFLIQYYNGEERAKGNILERFSAQQFPDLHSELNLSSLELGDSALYFCASSPSGLTYNEQFFGPGTRLTVL.

The V and J genes are TRBV27 and TRBJ2-5; 9 bases map to TRBD2. Trimming took 6 bases from V and 5 from J; bases not matched to a gene: 4. CDR3 length: 13 residues. Germline CDR1 reads MNHEY; CDR2 reads SMNVEV (reference sequence). CDR3 amino acids: CASRGLALETQYF. CDR3 sequence (DNA): TGTGCCAGCAGGGGACTAGCCTTGGAGACCCAGTACTTC.

This chain joins TRBV15 and TRBJ1-5; the D is unclear. Trimming removed 5 bases at V and 0 bases at J, with 11 bases between. Per germline, CDR1 LNHNV and CDR2 YYDKDF (reference sequence). The CDR3 is 15 amino acids. CDR3 nucleotides: TGTGCCACCAGCCTCGAACTAGCTAGCAATCAGCCCCAGCATTTT. It translates to CATSLELASNQPQHF.

The CDR3 nucleotides are TGTGCCAGCAGTATCGGGGGGATTAACTATGGCTACACCTTC. This encodes CASSIGGINYGYTF. The chain joins TRBV28 to TRBJ1-2, with D tentatively TRBD1 (5 bases). The CDR3 totals 14 residues. Germline V gives CDR1 MDHEN, CDR2 SYDVKM. The germline V and J ends were trimmed by 5 bases and 1 base, with 11 bases remaining between them.

A few counts support this clone. The genes are TRBV6-1 and TRBJ1-2; D gene unclear. The V end lost 0 bases, the J end lost 10 bases, and 12 bases lay between the germline ends. Germline CDR1 is MNHNS and CDR2 is SASEGT. The CDR3 loop spans 13 amino acids. The CDR3: CASSEATPGFYTF. The CDR3 coding sequence is TGTGCCAGCAGTGAAGCTACTCCGGGATTCTACACCTTC.

The gene calls are TRBV7-8 and TRBJ2-1; TRBD2 matches 10 bases. V dropped 6 bases and J dropped 2; count of bases not matched to a gene: 7. Germline values: CDR1 SGHVS, CDR2 FQNEAQ. The CDR3 is 16 amino acids. Here the CDR3 reads CASRASLAGAYNEQFF. CDR3 DNA sequence: TGTGCCAGCAGGGCTAGTCTAGCGGGAGCCTACAATGAGCAGTTCTTC.